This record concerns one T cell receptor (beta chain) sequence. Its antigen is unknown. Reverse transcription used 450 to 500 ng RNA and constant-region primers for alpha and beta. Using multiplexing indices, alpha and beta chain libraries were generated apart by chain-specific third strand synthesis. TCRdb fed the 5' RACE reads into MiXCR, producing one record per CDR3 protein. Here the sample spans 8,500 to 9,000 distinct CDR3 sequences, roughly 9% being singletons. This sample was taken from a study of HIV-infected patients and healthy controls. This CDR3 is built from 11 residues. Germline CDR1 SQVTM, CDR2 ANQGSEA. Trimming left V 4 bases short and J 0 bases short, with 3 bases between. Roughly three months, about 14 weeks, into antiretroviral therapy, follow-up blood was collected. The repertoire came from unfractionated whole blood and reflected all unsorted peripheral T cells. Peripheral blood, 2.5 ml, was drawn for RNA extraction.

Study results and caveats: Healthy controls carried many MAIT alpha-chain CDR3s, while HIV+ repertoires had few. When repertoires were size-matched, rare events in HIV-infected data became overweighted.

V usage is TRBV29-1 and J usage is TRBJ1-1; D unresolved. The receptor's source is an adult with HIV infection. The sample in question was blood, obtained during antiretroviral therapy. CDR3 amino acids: CSVVVNTEAFF. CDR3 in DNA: TGCAGCGTTGTTGTGAACACTGAAGCTTTCTTT. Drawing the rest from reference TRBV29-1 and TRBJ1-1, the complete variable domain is SAVISQKPSRDICQRGTSLTIQCQVDSQVTMMFWYRQQPGQSLTLIATANQGSEATYESGFVIDKFPISRPNLTFSTLTVSNMSPEDSSIYLCSVVVNTEAFFGQGTRLTVV.